This T cell receptor beta chain was recovered during a study of blood T cell repertoires in COVID-19. This CDR3 has 15 amino acids. Germline loops: CDR1 SGHDN, CDR2 FVKESK. With 1 base removed from V and 7 bases from J, the gap between germline ends came to 16 bases. Profiled with immunoSEQ multiplex PCR; TCRdb holds only in-frame clones, not every one. The top ten clones hold around 3.5% of a sample with under 200,000 clones, around nine tenths of them seen once. This clone was counted once. The sequenced sample was peripheral blood. The rearrangement uses TRBV14 and TRBJ1-1; D not resolved. The receptor's source is a man aged 65 to 79 with acute or convalescent COVID-19. The CDR3 bases are TGTGCCAGCAGCCAAGGGTACCTAGATGCCGGTGAAGCTTTCTTT. It yields the protein CASSQGYLDAGEAFF.